These 24 T cell receptor beta chains came from one sample sequenced in a study of T cell responses to AZD1222 COVID-19 vaccine. Method: immunoSEQ multiplex PCR; TCRdb's copy keeps in-frame clones and lacks some. The sample lists approximately 140,000 clones; approximately 94% were seen once. The sequencing here drew on peripheral blood, taken on day 0 of AZD1222 vaccination. These receptor sequences come from an adult in good health.

The chain joins TRBV19 to TRBJ1-5; no clear D gene. CDR1 and CDR2 from the germline V gene are LNHDA and SQIVND (reference sequence). The V end was cut by 7 bases, the J end by 3 bases, with 10 bases between. This CDR3 region has 13 residues. The CDR3 sequence: CASKGLYNQPQHF. CDR3 nucleotides: TGTGCCAGTAAAGGGCTTTACAATCAGCCCCAGCATTTT.

This chain connects TRBV18 to TRBJ1-1; maybe TRBD1 (5 bases). The V gene lost 6 bases and the J gene lost 1 base, with 18 bases spanning the gap. CDR3 length: 16 amino acids. CDR1 and CDR2 (germline): KGHSH, LQKENI. The chain's CDR3 is CASSLSPGTGNTEAFF. In DNA form, the CDR3 reads TGTGCCAGCTCTCTCTCACCAGGAACAGGGAACACTGAAGCTTTCTTT.

The chain couples TRBV27 to TRBJ1-5; D perhaps matches TRBD1 (6 bases). The V gene lost 5 bases and the J gene lost 6 bases, with 29 bases spanning the gap. From germline, CDR1 is MNHEY and CDR2 SMNVEV (reference sequence). The CDR3 is 19 amino acids. CDR3 in amino acids: CASSPRPLQGTILSQPQHF. As DNA, the CDR3 is TGTGCCAGCAGTCCCCGGCCATTACAGGGCACTATTTTATCTCAGCCCCAGCATTTT.

CDR3 protein: CSASASGRTSGANVLTF. In DNA, the CDR3 is TGCAGTGCTAGTGCTAGCGGGAGGACCTCTGGGGCCAACGTCCTGACTTTC. The rearrangement uses TRBV20-1 and TRBJ2-6; TRBD2 matches 11 bases. Germline V gene sequence: CDR1 DFQATT, CDR2 SNEGSKA (reference sequence). The CDR3 sequence is 17 residues long. The junction had 4 bases not matched to a gene; V was cut back by 3 bases and J by 0 bases.

The V and J genes are TRBV20-1 and TRBJ2-1, with TRBD2 matching 7 bases. V shed 7 bases, J shed 8 bases, and the junction held 2 bases outside the gene matches. CDR1 is DFQATT, CDR2 SNEGSKA, per germline (reference sequence). The CDR3 covers 10 residues. DNA of the CDR3: TGCAGTGGCGGGAGTTATGAGCAGTTCTTC. Its protein is CSGGSYEQFF.

The V call is TRBV6-5, the J call TRBJ1-6; 10 bases agree with TRBD1. The CDR3 has 15 amino acids. The germline gives CDR1 MNHEY, CDR2 SVGAGI. Trimming took 0 bases from V and 8 from J; bases not matched to a gene: 1. Written as DNA, the CDR3 is TGTGCCAGCAGTTACTCAGGGACAGGGGATTCACCCCTCCACTTT. Its translation: CASSYSGTGDSPLHF.

V gene TRBV28 combines with J gene TRBJ2-3; D is ambiguous. Looked up from germline, CDR1 is MDHEN and CDR2 is SYDVKM. This CDR3 contains 13 residues. The V gene lost 2 bases and the J gene lost 2 bases, with 5 bases spanning the gap. CDR3 DNA sequence: TGTGCCAGCAGTTTAGATTACACAGATACGCAGTATTTT. Translated: CASSLDYTDTQYF.

This clone was seen just once. The rearrangement links TRBV14 to TRBJ2-3; D is unclear. CDR1 SGHDN and CDR2 FVKESK come from the germline V gene. The CDR3 has 11 residues. Trimming stripped 7 bases from V and 6 bases from J, with 8 bases between. The CDR3 here is CASKGLDTQYF. In nucleotides, the CDR3 is TGTGCCAGCAAAGGGCTTGATACGCAGTATTTT.

V gene TRBV30 combines with J gene TRBJ1-1; no reliable D call. V dropped 1 base and J dropped 0 bases, with 6 bases sitting between them. This CDR3 has 13 residues. Per the germline V gene, CDR1 is GTSNPN and CDR2 is SVGIG (reference sequence). In nucleotides, the CDR3 is TGTGCCTGGAGTGGGGCTTTGAACACTGAAGCTTTCTTT. This encodes CAWSGALNTEAFF.

The chain carries TRBV6-2 or TRBV6-3 and TRBJ1-5; D gene uncertain. The CDR3 totals 14 residues. Germline V gene lookup returns CDR1 MNHEY and CDR2 SVGEGT. V lost 2 bases, J lost 15 bases, and 20 bases lay in between. DNA for the CDR3: TGTGCCAGCAGTTACGCGGACGGTTTTCCGTCGCGGCATTTT. It yields the protein CASSYADGFPSRHF.

This clone was detected many times. This chain connects TRBV6-4 to TRBJ2-3; 7 nucleotides match TRBD2. Trimming at V came to 5 bases and at J to 2 bases, leaving 4 bases not matched to a gene. Germline values: CDR1 MRHNA, CDR2 SNTAGT. There are 14 residues in the CDR3. CDR3 nucleotide sequence: TGTGCCAGCAGTAACGGGACTACCACAGATACGCAGTATTTT. Protein product: CASSNGTTTDTQYF.

The chain is built from TRBV2 and TRBJ1-2; D not certain. Between the trimmed V and J ends, which lost 3 bases and 6 bases, there was a span of 11 bases. The CDR3 covers 13 residues. Germline V gene lookup returns CDR1 SNHLY and CDR2 FYNNEI. The CDR3 DNA reads TGTGCCAGCAGTGAGGTCTCGAGGAATGGCTACACCTTC. This codes for CASSEVSRNGYTF.

The sample holds a few counts of this clone. The gene calls are TRBV14 and TRBJ2-2, with a possible D match to TRBD2 (7 bases). V lost 4 bases and J 4 bases, leaving 16 bases between the germline ends. The germline CDR1 and CDR2 sequences are SGHDN and FVKESK. The CDR3 loop spans 16 amino acids. CDR3 in amino acids: CASSLLGGALTGELFF. CDR3 in DNA: TGTGCCAGCAGCCTCCTAGGGGGGGCCCTCACCGGGGAGCTGTTTTTT.

The chain links TRBV19 to TRBJ1-2; D is uncertain. V was pared by 6 bases and J by 4 bases, with 21 bases between. The germline V gene encodes CDR1 LNHDA and CDR2 SQIVND (reference sequence). The CDR3 consists of 16 residues. DNA of the CDR3: TGTGCCAGTAGGCCGCGAGCGGGCAGGCGGTTCTATGGCTACACCTTC. The encoded protein is CASRPRAGRRFYGYTF. Variable domain in full (rest from reference TRBV19 and TRBJ1-2): DGGITQSPKYLFRKEGQNVTLSCEQNLNHDAMYWYRQDPGQGLRLIYYSQIVNDFQKGDIAEGYSVSREKKESFPLTVTSAQKNPTAFYLCASRPRAGRRFYGYTFGSGTRLTVV.

This clone was seen more than once but under ten times. This rearrangement joins TRBV10-1 to TRBJ1-6; D not resolved. The V gene lost 4 bases and the J gene lost 7 bases, with 8 bases spanning the gap. Germline CDR1 WNHNN, CDR2 SYGVQD (reference sequence). The CDR3 is made up of 13 amino acids. The CDR3 reads CASSVGRNSPLHF. Here the CDR3 DNA reads TGCGCCAGCAGTGTTGGCAGGAATTCACCCCTCCACTTT.

J is TRBJ1-2 and V is TRBV20-1, with D possibly TRBD1 on 6 matching bases. V was cut by 3 bases and J by 5 bases, with 10 bases left in between. CDR1 is DFQATT, CDR2 SNEGSKA, per germline (reference sequence). This CDR3 spans 12 amino acids. CDR3 sequence reads: CSASRGAYGYTF. As DNA, the CDR3 is TGCAGTGCTAGTAGGGGGGCGTATGGCTACACCTTC.

The chain recombines TRBV6-5 with TRBJ2-1, with D uncertain. V dropped 6 bases and J dropped 9 bases, with 12 bases sitting between them. Germline CDR1 reads MNHEY; CDR2 reads SVGAGI. The CDR3 extends over 12 amino acids. CDR3 protein: CASSSSVGEQFF. The CDR3, as DNA: TGTGCCAGCAGCTCATCTGTGGGTGAGCAGTTCTTC.

The genes are TRBV11-2 and TRBJ2-7; possible D gene TRBD2, 5 bases. The CDR3 spans 13 residues. The V gene lost 0 bases and the J gene lost 4 bases, with 7 bases spanning the gap. Germline V lookup: CDR1 SGHAT, CDR2 FQNNGV. The CDR3 region is CASSLDRGYEQYV. The CDR3 coding sequence is TGTGCCAGCAGCTTAGATCGGGGATACGAGCAGTACGTC.

The genes are TRBV19 and TRBJ1-1, with a weak D call TRBD1 (5 bases). The germline V and J ends were trimmed by 5 bases and 7 bases, with 14 bases remaining between them. CDR1 LNHDA and CDR2 SQIVND come from the germline V gene (reference sequence). This CDR3 spans 13 amino acids. CDR3 nucleotide sequence: TGTGCCAGTAGTTTGGGGGACCTCCATGAAGCTTTCTTT. It encodes CASSLGDLHEAFF.

To note about this clone: One junction end disagrees with the germline gene, perhaps due to a read error. J is TRBJ1-2 and V is TRBV27; D gene uncertain. The germline CDR1 and CDR2 sequences are MNHEY and SMNVEV (reference sequence). This CDR3 is built from 14 residues. CDR3 nucleotide sequence: TGTGCCAGCAGTTTCACCCAGACTTCCTATGACTACACCTTC. Residues: CASSFTQTSYDYTF.

The CDR3 loop reads CASSGRTGHTGELFF. Written as DNA, the CDR3 is TGTGCCAGCAGTGGTAGGACAGGTCACACCGGGGAGCTGTTTTTT. The rearrangement links TRBV25-1 to TRBJ2-2, with 7 bases aligning to TRBD1. The CDR3 sequence is 15 residues long. Germline CDR1 MGHDK, CDR2 SYGVNS. With V trimmed by 4 bases and J by 3 bases, 5 bases remained unmatched. Using reference TRBV25-1 and TRBJ2-2 for the parts outside the CDR3, the full variable domain is EADIYQTPRYLVIGTGKKITLECSQTMGHDKMYWYQQDPGMELHLIHYSYGVNSTEKGDLSSESTVSRIRTEHFPLTLESARPSHTSQYLCASSGRTGHTGELFFGEGSRLTVL.

The chain employs TRBV5-1 and TRBJ2-2; D not resolved. Trimming left V 0 bases short and J 3 bases short, with 9 bases between. There are 15 residues in the CDR3. Germline values: CDR1 SGHRS, CDR2 YFSETQ. Written as DNA, the CDR3 is TGCGCCAGCAGCTTGGGGCAGGAGTACACCGGGGAGCTGTTTTTT. Translating gives CASSLGQEYTGELFF.

V gene TRBV7-2 combines with J gene TRBJ1-1, with D possibly being TRBD1 (6 bases). This CDR3 is 16 amino acids long. The germline gives CDR1 SGHTA, CDR2 FQGNSA. Between the trimmed V and J ends, which lost 1 base and 1 base, there was a span of 13 bases. The CDR3 loop reads CASSLEPGVGNTEAFF. CDR3 DNA sequence: TGTGCCAGCAGCTTAGAACCAGGGGTGGGGAACACTGAAGCTTTCTTT.

J is TRBJ1-3 and V is TRBV29-1; 9 bases align to TRBD1. The CDR3 has 14 amino acids. V trimming: 6 bases; J trimming: 4 bases; junction bases outside the gene matches: 7. CDR1 and CDR2 (germline): SQVTM, ANQGSEA. This CDR3 is CSVIPDRGGNTIYF. The CDR3, as DNA: TGCAGCGTGATTCCCGACAGGGGGGGAAACACCATATATTTT.